A single sample is the source of the 19 T cell receptor beta chains below, sequenced in a study of tumor-infiltrating lymphocytes in localized non-small cell lung cancer. Data came from immunoSEQ multiplex PCR; TCRdb stores just in-frame clones and leaves some out. The sample lists some 5,900 clones, less than 85% seen once, with approximately 5.5% in the top ten. Sequenced material: lung tumor tissue. These receptors were taken from a human donor with non-small cell lung cancer.

The table lists this clone with a count of one. The chain has TRBV6-5 and TRBJ2-4, with TRBD2 as a possible D gene (5 bases). Per the germline V gene, CDR1 is MNHEY and CDR2 is SVGAGI. This CDR3 is built from 12 residues. Trimming removed 3 bases at V and 9 bases at J, with 9 bases between. Here the CDR3 DNA reads TGTGCCAGCAGTTATGGAAGCGGCATTCAGTACTTC. It is translated as CASSYGSGIQYF.

Written as DNA, the CDR3 is TGTGCCAGCAGCGTTGCAGGCTCGGCTGAGCAGTACTTC. Its translation is CASSVAGSAEQYF. The chain has TRBV9 and TRBJ2-7; D is unresolved. The CDR3 length is 13 residues. Germline CDR1 reads SGDLS; CDR2 reads YYNGEE. V lost 2 bases, J lost 7 bases, and 13 bases lay in between.

The sample holds a few counts of this clone. The rearrangement joins TRBV7-6 to TRBJ2-5, with 10 bases lining up with TRBD2. This CDR3 region has 16 residues. CDR1 SGHVS and CDR2 FNYEAQ come from the germline V gene. V shed 1 base, J shed 4 bases, and the junction held 6 bases outside the gene matches. The DNA of the CDR3 is TGTGCCAGCAGCTTAGAAGCGGGGGGGCCAGGAGAGACCCAGTACTTC. It codes for CASSLEAGGPGETQYF.

This chain connects TRBV7-9 to TRBJ1-2; D not resolved. The germline gives CDR1 SEHNR, CDR2 FQNEAQ (reference sequence). This CDR3 has 14 amino acids. V was clipped by 4 bases and J by 4 bases, with 13 bases between them. CDR3 amino acids: CASSSRRSGYGYTF. The CDR3 nucleotides read TGTGCCAGCAGCTCCCGACGGAGTGGCTATGGCTACACCTTC.

The V gene is TRBV14, the J gene TRBJ2-3; the D is unclear. CDR3 length: 12 residues. V lost 2 bases to trimming and J lost 7 bases, with 7 bases between them. In germline, CDR1 is SGHDN, CDR2 FVKESK. In nucleotides, the CDR3 is TGTGCCAGCAGCCAAACACAGTATACGCAGTATTTT. Translating gives CASSQTQYTQYF.

Comment on this clone: A junction end diverges from the germline sequence, so it may reflect a read error. The chain has TRBV7-9 and TRBJ2-2, with 7 positions matching TRBD1. The V gene's germline CDR1 is SEHNR and CDR2 FQNEAQ (reference sequence). The CDR3 runs 15 residues. DNA of the CDR3: TGTGCCAGCAGCTTCGGACAGGAGGAGACCGGCGAGCTGTTTTTT. It is translated as CASSFGQEETGELFF.

V and J are TRBV6-5 and TRBJ2-7; D uncertain. Germline assignment: CDR1 MNHEY and CDR2 SVGAGI. V was pared by 8 bases and J by 2 bases, with 7 bases between. CDR3 length: 11 residues. CDR3 nucleotide sequence: TGTGCCAGCGGGCTCGCCTACGAGCAGTACTTC. Its protein product is CASGLAYEQYF.

This chain links TRBV28 with TRBJ2-1; perhaps TRBD1 as D (6 bases). Trimming shortened V by 5 bases and J by 9 bases, and 17 bases separated the two germline ends. CDR1 and CDR2 from the germline V gene are MDHEN and SYDVKM. The CDR3 extends over 14 amino acids. The CDR3 DNA reads TGTGCCAGCAGTGAACTTCAACAGGGCCGTGAGCAGTTCTTC. Translated: CASSELQQGREQFF.

The J gene is TRBJ2-7, the V gene TRBV5-3, with D tentatively TRBD1 (6 bases). TRBV5-3 is placed among ORFs of uncertain function. This CDR3 contains 14 residues. Trimming removed 5 bases from V and 6 bases from J, with 18 bases in between. CDR3: CARRSKTGHPEQYF. CDR3 bases: TGTGCCAGAAGATCAAAAACAGGGCACCCCGAGCAGTACTTC.

This clone has just a few counts. This chain joins TRBV27 and TRBJ2-2; 9 nucleotides agree with TRBD2. This CDR3 is built from 16 residues. V lost 0 bases, J lost 1 base, and 0 bases stayed unmatched. The V gene's germline CDR1 is MNHEY and CDR2 SMNVEV (reference sequence). This CDR3 reads CASSLSAGGNTGELFF. The CDR3 DNA is TGTGCCAGCAGTTTATCAGCGGGAGGGAACACCGGGGAGCTGTTTTTT.

In this sample, this clone turned up a few times. The junction departs from germline at one end; a sequencing error may be responsible. The chain carries TRBV28 and TRBJ2-7, with TRBD1 matching over 10 bases. The CDR3 totals 15 residues. Germline V gene data show CDR1 as MDHEN and CDR2 as SYDVKM. The CDR3 sequence: CASSLWTGGGYEQYF. DNA of the CDR3: TGTGCCAGCAGTCTATGGACAGGGGGGGGCTACGAGCAGTACTTC.

The chain joins TRBV5-1 to TRBJ2-1; D may be TRBD2 (5 bases). Trimming removed 5 bases from V and 3 bases from J, with 18 bases in between. The germline V gene encodes CDR1 SGHRS and CDR2 YFSETQ. CDR3 length: 16 residues. CDR3 DNA: TGCGCCAGCAGACACGGAGGAAATAGTCTCTACAATGAGCAGTTCTTC. Its translation: CASRHGGNSLYNEQFF.

This clone was found once. V usage is TRBV5-1 and J usage is TRBJ2-2; 8 bases fit TRBD1. V shed 2 bases and J 1 base; nucleotides not matched to a gene: 4. Germline V CDR1 and CDR2: SGHRS, YFSETQ. The CDR3 is 16 residues long. The chain's CDR3 is CASSFSGTGNTGELFF. The CDR3 bases are TGCGCCAGCAGCTTCTCCGGGACAGGGAACACCGGGGAGCTGTTTTTT.

This clone has only one observation. CDR3 protein: CASTPTGVYNSPLHF. The CDR3 region has the DNA TGCGCCAGCACCCCGACAGGGGTTTATAATTCACCCCTCCACTTT. The chain recombines TRBV5-1 with TRBJ1-6; 8 bases line up with TRBD1. Unmatched junction bases numbered 6, after V lost 6 bases and J lost 4 bases. CDR3 size: 15 residues. The germline CDR1 and CDR2 sequences are SGHRS and YFSETQ.

In this sample, this clone turned up once. This chain connects TRBV19 to TRBJ1-1; maybe TRBD1 (5 bases). The V gene's germline CDR1 is LNHDA and CDR2 SQIVND (reference sequence). The CDR3 runs 13 residues. The V end lost 7 bases, the J end lost 4 bases, and 13 bases lay between the germline ends. CDR3 sequence reads: CASNKGTGTEAFF. CDR3 bases: TGTGCCAGTAATAAGGGGACGGGCACTGAAGCTTTCTTT. The full variable domain, its missing parts supplied by reference TRBV19 and TRBJ1-1, is DGGITQSPKYLFRKEGQNVTLSCEQNLNHDAMYWYRQDPGQGLRLIYYSQIVNDFQKGDIAEGYSVSREKKESFPLTVTSAQKNPTAFYLCASNKGTGTEAFFGQGTRLTVV.

CDR3 DNA sequence: TGCGCCAGCAGCCATGCGGGACAGGGAAGCTCCGGGGAGCTGTTTTTT. This encodes CASSHAGQGSSGELFF. The gene calls are TRBV5-1 and TRBJ2-2, with 9 bases that match TRBD1. The CDR3 is 16 residues long. CDR1 and CDR2 from the germline V gene are SGHRS and YFSETQ. V gave up 4 bases and J gave up 6 bases; unmatched junction bases: 10.

This clone was detected once. The chain is built from TRBV2 and TRBJ2-5; 10 bases fit TRBD1. Germline assignment: CDR1 SNHLY and CDR2 FYNNEI. CDR3 length equals 15 residues. The ends lost 5 bases at V and 7 bases at J; junction bases unmatched: 10. CDR3 DNA: TGTGCCAGCAGTTCCGGGACAGGGGTCTTGGGGACCCAGTACTTC. Its protein is CASSSGTGVLGTQYF.

The J gene is TRBJ2-7, the V gene TRBV7-9; unclear D gene. This CDR3 spans 16 amino acids. Germline loops: CDR1 SEHNR, CDR2 FQNEAQ (reference sequence). V lost 1 base and J lost 3, with 16 bases in between. The CDR3 coding sequence is TGTGCCAGCAGCTTAGTCCCCCCGGCGGTTGACTACGAGCAGTACTTC. Translating gives CASSLVPPAVDYEQYF. Together with reference TRBV7-9 and TRBJ2-7, the CDR3 gives the full variable domain: DTGVSQNPRHKITKRGQNVTFRCDPISEHNRLYWYRQTLGQGPEFLTYFQNEAQLEKSRLLSDRFSAERPKGSFSTLEIQRTEQGDSAMYLCASSLVPPAVDYEQYFGPGTRLTVT.

The chain employs TRBV27 and TRBJ1-2; 8 positions match TRBD1. With 5 bases clipped from V and 3 bases from J, the junction kept 8 bases outside the gene matches. Germline V gene data show CDR1 as MNHEY and CDR2 as SMNVEV (reference sequence). This CDR3 is built from 15 residues. The CDR3 nucleotides read TGTGCCAGCAGTACCTGGACAGGGCCAGACTATGGCTACACCTTC. It encodes CASSTWTGPDYGYTF.